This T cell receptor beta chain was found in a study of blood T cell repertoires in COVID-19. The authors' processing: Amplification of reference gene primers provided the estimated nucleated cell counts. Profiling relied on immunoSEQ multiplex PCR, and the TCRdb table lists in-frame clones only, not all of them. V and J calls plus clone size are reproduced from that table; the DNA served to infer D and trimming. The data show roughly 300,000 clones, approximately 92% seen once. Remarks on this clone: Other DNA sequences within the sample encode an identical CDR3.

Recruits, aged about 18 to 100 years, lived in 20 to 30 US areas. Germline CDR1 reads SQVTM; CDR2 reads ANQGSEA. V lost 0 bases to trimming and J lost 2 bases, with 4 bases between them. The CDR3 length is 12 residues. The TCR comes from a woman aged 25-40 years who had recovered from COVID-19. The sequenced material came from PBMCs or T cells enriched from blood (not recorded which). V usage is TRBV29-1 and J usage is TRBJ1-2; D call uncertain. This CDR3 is CSVEDRNYGYTF. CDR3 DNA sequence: TGCAGCGTTGAAGATAGAAACTATGGCTACACCTTC.